This T cell receptor (beta chain) came from a study of shared clonotypes between healthy human individuals. Splitting of each subset's genomic DNA was done evenly across several immunoSEQ plates. The repertoire was sequenced with immunoSEQ multiplex PCR; TCRdb's copy has only in-frame clones and lacks some. The sample shows 400,000 to 600,000 clones, 75% to 80% of them seen only once. There are many counts of this clone. CDR1 and CDR2 (germline): SGHNT, YYREEE (reference sequence). Deletions cut 1 base from V and 4 bases from J, with 3 bases between. The CDR3 covers 12 residues. This receptor was taken from a middle-aged woman in good health. Some clones in this sample may be carry-over from other donors' samples. V is TRBV5-4 and J is TRBJ1-3; no definite D call. The sequenced material came from PBMCs. The CDR3 loop is CASSLWGNTIYF. The CDR3 nucleotides read TGTGCCAGCAGCTTGTGGGGAAACACCATATATTTT. Filled out from reference TRBV5-4 and TRBJ1-3, the complete variable domain reads ETGVTQSPTHLIKTRGQQVTLRCSSQSGHNTVSWYQQALGQGPQFIFQYYREEENGRGNFPPRFSGLQFPNYSSELNVNALELDDSALYLCASSLWGNTIYFGEGSWLTVV.